This passage covers 15 T cell receptor beta chains from one sample sequenced in a study of T cells in localized non-small cell lung cancer. The method was immunoSEQ multiplex PCR; TCRdb's version includes in-frame clones alone and lacks a portion of them. The sample has tens of thousands of clones; about nine tenths are singletons. The sample in question was peripheral blood, obtained before any cancer treatment. The source of these receptors is a female donor of 60 years or more with stage I lung adenocarcinoma.

The gene calls are TRBV7-2 and TRBJ1-3; D perhaps matches TRBD1 (5 bases). V lost 5 bases and J lost 4, with 9 bases in between. Germline V gives CDR1 SGHTA, CDR2 FQGNSA. CDR3 length: 13 amino acids. The CDR3 DNA sequence: TGTGCCAGCAGCCCGTCAGGGGGAAACACCATATATTTT. Protein: CASSPSGGNTIYF.

The V and J genes are TRBV19 and TRBJ2-3; the D gene could be TRBD1 or TRBD2 (5 bases each). The germline gives CDR1 LNHDA, CDR2 SQIVND (reference sequence). With 7 bases removed from V and 2 bases from J, the gap between germline ends came to 19 bases. This CDR3 comprises 16 residues. In nucleotides, the CDR3 is TGTGCCAGTACCGGGACCAGATCCCGGATCACAGATACGCAGTATTTT. Amino acids: CASTGTRSRITDTQYF.

CDR3: CASSLNLDGYTF. The CDR3 region has the DNA TGCGCCAGCAGCTTGAATCTGGATGGCTACACCTTC. This chain connects TRBV5-1 to TRBJ1-2, with no clear D. The ends were cut back, 1 base at V and 6 bases at J, with 7 bases in the middle. From germline, CDR1 is SGHRS and CDR2 YFSETQ. The CDR3 has 12 amino acids. The full variable domain, in which reference TRBV5-1 and TRBJ1-2 provide the parts outside the CDR3, is KAGVTQTPRYLIKTRGQQVTLSCSPISGHRSVSWYQQTPGQGLQFLFEYFSETQRNKGNFPGRFSGRQFSNSRSEMNVSTLELGDSALYLCASSLNLDGYTFGSGTRLTVV.

This sequence joins TRBV7-9 and TRBJ2-7; possible D gene TRBD1, 5 bases. Trimming removed 6 bases at V and 2 bases at J, with 17 bases between. This CDR3 comprises 15 residues. Germline V gives CDR1 SEHNR, CDR2 FQNEAQ (reference sequence). CDR3 sequence reads: CASSWITTGAYEQYF. The CDR3 bases are TGTGCCAGCAGTTGGATTACAACAGGTGCCTACGAGCAGTACTTC.

This rearrangement joins TRBV10-3 to TRBJ1-4; D is possibly TRBD1 (6 bases). This CDR3 comprises 13 residues. Per germline, CDR1 ENHRY and CDR2 SYGVKD. The V and J ends lost 11 bases and 5 bases respectively, with 15 bases between them. This CDR3 reads CASAAQGNEKLFF. Written as DNA, the CDR3 is TGTGCCTCCGCGGCCCAGGGGAATGAAAAACTGTTTTTT.

The CDR3 is CASSQEGAPNNEQFF. The CDR3 DNA reads as TGTGCCAGCAGCCAAGAAGGGGCACCAAACAATGAGCAGTTCTTC. The rearrangement uses TRBV4-2 and TRBJ2-1; D might be TRBD1 (5 bases). V was pared by 0 bases and J by 5 bases, with 11 bases between. This CDR3 spans 15 amino acids. The germline V gene has CDR1 LGHNA and CDR2 YNFKEQ.

The chain carries TRBV18 and TRBJ1-2; D unresolved. V dropped 4 bases and J dropped 8 bases, with 8 bases sitting between them. The CDR3 spans 11 residues. Germline V lookup: CDR1 KGHSH, CDR2 LQKENI. The CDR3 DNA sequence: TGTGCCAGCTCACAGACTGGAGGCTACACCTTC. This translates into CASSQTGGYTF.

This chain connects TRBV18 to TRBJ2-3; 14 bases are shared with TRBD2. Germline CDR1 KGHSH, CDR2 LQKENI. V lost 3 bases to trimming and J lost 2 bases; unmatched junction nucleotides: 1. The CDR3 spans 16 residues. As DNA, the CDR3 is TGTGCCAGCTCACCGGGACTAGCGGGGGCCACAGATACGCAGTATTTT. The encoded protein is CASSPGLAGATDTQYF.

The V call is TRBV6-5, the J call TRBJ1-2; D possibly corresponds to TRBD1 (6 bases). This CDR3 is 15 amino acids long. CDR1 MNHEY and CDR2 SVGAGI come from the germline V gene. V was pared by 2 bases and J by 2 bases, with 12 bases between. The CDR3 region is CASSYRTATNYGYTF. The CDR3 DNA is TGTGCCAGCAGTTACCGGACAGCGACAAACTATGGCTACACCTTC.

The gene calls are TRBV6-5 and TRBJ2-2; D is perhaps TRBD2 (6 bases). The V end lost 2 bases, the J end lost 0 bases, and 7 bases lay between the germline ends. This CDR3 region has 15 residues. The germline V gene has CDR1 MNHEY and CDR2 SVGAGI. The CDR3 loop is CASSYGGTNTGELFF. The CDR3 DNA sequence: TGTGCCAGCAGTTACGGGGGGACGAACACCGGGGAGCTGTTTTTT.

The chain combines TRBV5-4 with TRBJ1-2; maybe TRBD1 (6 bases). V lost 2 bases, J lost 1 base, and 15 bases lay in between. Germline V gene sequence: CDR1 SGHNT, CDR2 YYREEE (reference sequence). This CDR3 spans 16 amino acids. The CDR3 sequence: CASSFMRTEDNYGYTF. The CDR3 coding sequence is TGTGCCAGCAGCTTCATGAGGACAGAGGATAACTATGGCTACACCTTC.

This clone was seen a single time. The genes are TRBV5-1 and TRBJ2-7, with TRBD1 matching over 8 bases. Trimming took 0 bases from V and 5 from J; bases not matched to a gene: 4. The CDR3 loop spans 14 amino acids. Germline V gene sequence: CDR1 SGHRS, CDR2 YFSETQ. The CDR3 loop reads CASSLAVGQDEQYF. The CDR3 DNA follows: TGCGCCAGCAGCTTGGCCGTGGGACAGGACGAGCAGTACTTC.

The rearrangement joins TRBV28 to TRBJ1-3; 8 bases are shared with TRBD1. The V segment lost 3 bases and the J segment 5 bases; nucleotides outside the gene matches: 6. The CDR3 runs to 15 residues. Germline values: CDR1 MDHEN, CDR2 SYDVKM. The CDR3 loop is CASSFQTGARNTIYF. CDR3 in DNA: TGTGCCAGCAGTTTTCAGACAGGGGCCCGAAACACCATATATTTT. Filled out from reference TRBV28 and TRBJ1-3, the complete variable domain reads DVKVTQSSRYLVKRTGEKVFLECVQDMDHENMFWYRQDPGLGLRLIYFSYDVKMKEKGDIPEGYSVSREKKERFSLILESASTNQTSMYLCASSFQTGARNTIYFGEGSWLTVV.

Here the CDR3 reads CASSPMQRGLNTGELFF. CDR3 nucleotide sequence: TGTGCCAGCTCACCAATGCAGCGGGGGCTGAACACCGGGGAGCTGTTTTTT. This chain links TRBV18 with TRBJ2-2; the match to TRBD2 covers 8 bases. CDR3 length equals 17 residues. With 2 bases clipped from V and 1 base from J, the junction kept 6 bases outside the gene matches. Germline V gene data show CDR1 as KGHSH and CDR2 as LQKENI.

The chain is built from TRBV9 and TRBJ2-7; perhaps D is TRBD1 or TRBD2 (5 bases each). This CDR3 is 19 amino acids long. Trimming left V 3 bases short and J 0 bases short, with 25 bases between. Germline V CDR1 and CDR2: SGDLS, YYNGEE. The CDR3 sequence: CASSGQISGTGGSSYEQYF. CDR3 coding DNA: TGTGCCAGCAGCGGACAGATTTCAGGCACTGGGGGAAGCTCCTACGAGCAGTACTTC.